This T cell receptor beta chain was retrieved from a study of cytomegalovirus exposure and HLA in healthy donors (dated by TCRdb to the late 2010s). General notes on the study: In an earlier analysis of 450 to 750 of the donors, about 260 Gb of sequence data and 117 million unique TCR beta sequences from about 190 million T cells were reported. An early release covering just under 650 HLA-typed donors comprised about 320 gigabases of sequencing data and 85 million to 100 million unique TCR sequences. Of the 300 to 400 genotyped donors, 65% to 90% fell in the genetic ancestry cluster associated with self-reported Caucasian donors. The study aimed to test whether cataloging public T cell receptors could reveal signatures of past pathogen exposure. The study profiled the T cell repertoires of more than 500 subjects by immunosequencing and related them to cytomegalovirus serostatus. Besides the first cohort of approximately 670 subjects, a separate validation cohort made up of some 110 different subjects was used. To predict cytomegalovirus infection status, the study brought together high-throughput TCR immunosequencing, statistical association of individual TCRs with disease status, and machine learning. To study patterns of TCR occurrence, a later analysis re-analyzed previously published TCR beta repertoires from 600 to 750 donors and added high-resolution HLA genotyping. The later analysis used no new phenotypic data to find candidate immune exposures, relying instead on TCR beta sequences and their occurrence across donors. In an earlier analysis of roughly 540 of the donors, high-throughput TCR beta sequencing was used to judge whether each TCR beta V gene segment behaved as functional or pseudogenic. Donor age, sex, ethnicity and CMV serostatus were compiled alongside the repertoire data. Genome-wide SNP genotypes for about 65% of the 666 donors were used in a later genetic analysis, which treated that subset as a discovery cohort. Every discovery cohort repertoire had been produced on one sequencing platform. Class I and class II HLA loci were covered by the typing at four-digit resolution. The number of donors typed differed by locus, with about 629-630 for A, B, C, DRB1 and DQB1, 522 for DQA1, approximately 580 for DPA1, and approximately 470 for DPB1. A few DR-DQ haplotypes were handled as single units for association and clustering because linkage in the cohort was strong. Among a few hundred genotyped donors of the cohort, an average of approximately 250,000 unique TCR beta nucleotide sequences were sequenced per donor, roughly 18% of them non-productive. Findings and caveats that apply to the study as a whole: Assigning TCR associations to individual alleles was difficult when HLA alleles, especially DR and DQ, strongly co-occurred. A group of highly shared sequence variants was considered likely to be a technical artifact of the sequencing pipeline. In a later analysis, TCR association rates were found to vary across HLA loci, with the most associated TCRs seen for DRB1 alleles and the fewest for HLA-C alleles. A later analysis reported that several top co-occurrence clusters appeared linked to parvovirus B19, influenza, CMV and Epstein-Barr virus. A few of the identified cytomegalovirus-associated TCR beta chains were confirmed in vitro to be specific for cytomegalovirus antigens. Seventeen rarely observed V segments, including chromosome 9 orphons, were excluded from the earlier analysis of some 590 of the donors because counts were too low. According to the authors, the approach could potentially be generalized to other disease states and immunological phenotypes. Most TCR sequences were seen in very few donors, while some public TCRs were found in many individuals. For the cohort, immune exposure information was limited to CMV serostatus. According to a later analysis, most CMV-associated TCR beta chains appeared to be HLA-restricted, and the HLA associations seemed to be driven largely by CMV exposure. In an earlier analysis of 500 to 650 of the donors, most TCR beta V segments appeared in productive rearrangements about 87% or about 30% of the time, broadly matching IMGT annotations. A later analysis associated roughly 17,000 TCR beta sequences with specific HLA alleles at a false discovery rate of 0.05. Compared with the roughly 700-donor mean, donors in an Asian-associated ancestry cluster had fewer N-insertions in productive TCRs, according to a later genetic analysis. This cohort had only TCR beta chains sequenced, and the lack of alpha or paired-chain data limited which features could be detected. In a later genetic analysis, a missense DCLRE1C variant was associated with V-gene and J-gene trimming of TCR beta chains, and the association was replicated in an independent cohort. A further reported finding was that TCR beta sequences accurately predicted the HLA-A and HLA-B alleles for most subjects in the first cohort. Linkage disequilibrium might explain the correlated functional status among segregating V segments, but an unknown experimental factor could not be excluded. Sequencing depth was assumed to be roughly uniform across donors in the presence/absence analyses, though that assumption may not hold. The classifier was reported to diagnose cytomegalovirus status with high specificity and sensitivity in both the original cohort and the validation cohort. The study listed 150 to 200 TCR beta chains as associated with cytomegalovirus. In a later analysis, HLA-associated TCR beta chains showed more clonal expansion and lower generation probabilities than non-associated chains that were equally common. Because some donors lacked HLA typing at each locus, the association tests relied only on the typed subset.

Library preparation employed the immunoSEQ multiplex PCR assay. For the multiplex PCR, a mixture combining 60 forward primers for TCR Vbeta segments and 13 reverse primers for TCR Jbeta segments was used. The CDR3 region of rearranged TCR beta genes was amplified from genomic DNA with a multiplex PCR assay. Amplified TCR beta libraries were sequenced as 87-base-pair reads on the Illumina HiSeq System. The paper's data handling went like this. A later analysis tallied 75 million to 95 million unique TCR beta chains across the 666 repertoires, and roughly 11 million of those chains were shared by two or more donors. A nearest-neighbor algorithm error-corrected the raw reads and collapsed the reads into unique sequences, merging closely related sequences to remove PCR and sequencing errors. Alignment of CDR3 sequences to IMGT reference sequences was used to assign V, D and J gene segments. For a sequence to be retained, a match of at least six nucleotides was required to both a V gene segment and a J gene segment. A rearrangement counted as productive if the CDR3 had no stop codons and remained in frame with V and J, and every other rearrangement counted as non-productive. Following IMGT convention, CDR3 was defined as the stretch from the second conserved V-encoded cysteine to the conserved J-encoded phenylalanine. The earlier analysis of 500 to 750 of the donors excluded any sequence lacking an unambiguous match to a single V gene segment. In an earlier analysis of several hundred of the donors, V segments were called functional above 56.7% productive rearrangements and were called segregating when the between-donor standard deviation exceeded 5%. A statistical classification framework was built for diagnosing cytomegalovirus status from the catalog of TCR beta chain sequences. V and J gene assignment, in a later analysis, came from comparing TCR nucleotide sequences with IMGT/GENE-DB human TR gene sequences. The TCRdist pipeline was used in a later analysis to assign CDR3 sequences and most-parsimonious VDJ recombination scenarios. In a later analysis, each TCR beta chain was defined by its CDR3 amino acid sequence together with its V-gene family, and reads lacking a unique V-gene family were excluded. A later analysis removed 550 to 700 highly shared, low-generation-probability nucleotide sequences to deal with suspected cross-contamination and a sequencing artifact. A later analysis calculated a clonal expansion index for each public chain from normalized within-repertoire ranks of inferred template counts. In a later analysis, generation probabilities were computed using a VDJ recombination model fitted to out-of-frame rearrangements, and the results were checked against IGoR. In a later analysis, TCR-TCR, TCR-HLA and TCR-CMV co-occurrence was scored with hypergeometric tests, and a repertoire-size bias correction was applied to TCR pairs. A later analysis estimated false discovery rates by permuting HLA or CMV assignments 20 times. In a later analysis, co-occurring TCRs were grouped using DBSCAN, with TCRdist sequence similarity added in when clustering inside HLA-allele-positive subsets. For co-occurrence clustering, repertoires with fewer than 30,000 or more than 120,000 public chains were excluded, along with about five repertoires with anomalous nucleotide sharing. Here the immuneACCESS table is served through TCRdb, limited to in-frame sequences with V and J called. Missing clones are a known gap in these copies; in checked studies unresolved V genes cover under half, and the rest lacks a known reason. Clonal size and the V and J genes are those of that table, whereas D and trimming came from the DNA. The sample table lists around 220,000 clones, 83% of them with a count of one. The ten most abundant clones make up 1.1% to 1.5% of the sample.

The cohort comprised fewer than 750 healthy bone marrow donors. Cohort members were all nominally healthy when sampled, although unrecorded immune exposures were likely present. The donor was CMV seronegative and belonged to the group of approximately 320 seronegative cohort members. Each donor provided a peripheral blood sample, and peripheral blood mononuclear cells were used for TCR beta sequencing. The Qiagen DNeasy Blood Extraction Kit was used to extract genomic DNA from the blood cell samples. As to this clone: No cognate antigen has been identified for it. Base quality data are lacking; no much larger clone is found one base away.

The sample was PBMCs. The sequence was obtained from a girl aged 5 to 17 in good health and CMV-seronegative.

For the CDR3, the sequence is CASSAFYRTDTQYF. The bases are TGTGCCAGTAGCGCGTTTTATCGCACAGATACGCAGTATTTT. The rearranged segments are TRBV19 and TRBJ2-3; the D gene cannot be resolved reliably. The junction shows trimming of 6 bases on V and 1 base on J, plus 11 bases between the germline ends. Reading the germline V gene (reference sequence) gives CDR1 LNHDA and CDR2 SQIVND. Including cysteine and phenylalanine, the CDR3 has 14 amino acids. The sequence is cut down to CDR3 DNA, 42 bases in frame from base 1.